This T cell receptor beta chain was retrieved from a study of OX40 agonist ivuxolimab in advanced cancers. Study-wide context: An anti-OX40 (CD134) antibody with agonistic activity, ivuxolimab, was administered to patients. Dose-escalation patients' cancers were hepatocellular carcinoma, melanoma, renal cell or head and neck cancer. Of the patients, three showed partial responses, one with hepatocellular carcinoma and two with cutaneous melanoma.

Turning to this clone: The antigen is undetermined.

The ends lost 3 bases at V and 0 bases at J; junction bases unmatched: 10. Per germline, CDR1 MDHEN and CDR2 SYDVKM. The CDR3 loop spans 17 amino acids. Libraries were prepared by immunoSEQ multiplex PCR; TCRdb keeps only in-frame clonotypes and omits some of them. Here the sample spans roughly 77,000 clones, around 85% being singletons. Whole-study findings and limits: Some nonresponders also had low normalized T-cell clonal expansion.

The chain joins TRBV28 to TRBJ1-1; TRBD1 matches at 7 bases. The TCR sequence derives from an adult with an advanced solid tumor such as melanoma, head and neck, liver or kidney cancer. The sequencing used CD4+ or CD8+ T cells sorted from blood, collected in a trial of the OX40 agonist ivuxolimab. The CDR3 protein is CASSLGGTVTLNTEAFF. In DNA form, the CDR3 reads TGTGCCAGCAGTTTGGGAGGGACAGTAACTTTGAACACTGAAGCTTTCTTT.